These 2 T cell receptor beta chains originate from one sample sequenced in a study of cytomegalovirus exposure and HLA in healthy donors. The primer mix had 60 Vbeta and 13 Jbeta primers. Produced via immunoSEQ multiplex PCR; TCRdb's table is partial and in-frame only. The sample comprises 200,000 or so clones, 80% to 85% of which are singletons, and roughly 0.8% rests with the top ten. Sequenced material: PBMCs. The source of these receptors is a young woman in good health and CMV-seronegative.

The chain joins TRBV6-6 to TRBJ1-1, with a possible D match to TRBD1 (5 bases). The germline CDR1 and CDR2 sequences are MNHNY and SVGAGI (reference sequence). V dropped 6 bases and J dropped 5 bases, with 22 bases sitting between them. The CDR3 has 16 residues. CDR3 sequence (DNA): TGTGCCAGCAGGAGGGAGACCGGGACGGGAGGGACTGAAGCTTTCTTT. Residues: CASRRETGTGGTEAFF.

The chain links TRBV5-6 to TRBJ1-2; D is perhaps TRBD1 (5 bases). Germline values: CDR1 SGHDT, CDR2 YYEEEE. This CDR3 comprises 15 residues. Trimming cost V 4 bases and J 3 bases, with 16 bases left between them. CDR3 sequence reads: CASSGDLKGDYGYTF. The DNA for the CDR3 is TGTGCCAGCAGCGGCGACCTAAAAGGGGACTATGGCTACACCTTC.